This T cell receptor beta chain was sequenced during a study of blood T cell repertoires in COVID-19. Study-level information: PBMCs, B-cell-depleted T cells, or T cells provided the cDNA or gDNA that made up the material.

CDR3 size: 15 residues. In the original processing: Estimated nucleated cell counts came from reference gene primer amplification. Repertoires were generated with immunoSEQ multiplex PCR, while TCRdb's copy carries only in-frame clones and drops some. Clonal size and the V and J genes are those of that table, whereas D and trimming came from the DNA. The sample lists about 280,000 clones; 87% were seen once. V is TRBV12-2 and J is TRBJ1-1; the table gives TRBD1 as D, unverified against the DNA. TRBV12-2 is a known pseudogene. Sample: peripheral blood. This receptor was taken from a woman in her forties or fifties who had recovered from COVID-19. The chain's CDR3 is CASRLVDSRDLEAFF. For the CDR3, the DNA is TGTGCAAGTCGCTTAGTGGACAGTAGGGACCTTGAAGCTTTCTTT.